A selection of T cell receptor beta chains follows, all from one sample in a study of cytomegalovirus exposure and HLA in healthy donors. Clones were read by immunoSEQ multiplex PCR, and TCRdb kept only the in-frame ones, dropping some. Seen here are 50,000 or so clones, 72% observed once, and the top ten hold 5.5% to 7%. The specimen was PBMCs. The origin of the receptors is a man aged 30 to 39 in good health and CMV-seronegative. Both conserved end residues are part of each CDR3. Each record gives: J gene, V gene, CDR3 protein.

TRBJ2-5	TRBV29-1	CSGVGTAETQYF
TRBJ1-2	TRBV10-3	CAIRQSQGNYGYTF
TRBJ2-1	TRBV10-2	CASKPLAGGYNEQFF
TRBJ2-1	TRBV5-1	CASSLAASGTDEQFF
TRBJ1-6	TRBV30	CAAIRGQNSPLHF
TRBJ1-2	TRBV19	CAIKGFDYGYTF
TRBJ1-1	TRBV5-5	CASSLAAANTEAFF
TRBJ1-1	TRBV2	CASSLGPNTEAFF
TRBJ2-4	TRBV2	CASSFVAAIAKNIQYF
TRBJ1-1	TRBV29-1	CSVETGVDTEAFF
TRBJ2-7	TRBV5-6	CASSLDPGGTYEQYF
TRBJ2-7	TRBV14	CASSIPGKTSEQYF
TRBJ2-5	TRBV10-1	CASSMTVQETQYF
TRBJ1-1	TRBV6-5	CASSRPGINTEAFF
TRBJ2-6	TRBV5-6	CASSRQGAGANVLTF
TRBJ2-3	TRBV4-1	CASSLRLAGSTDTQYF
TRBJ2-7	TRBV2	CASREVSYEQYF
TRBJ2-7	TRBV6-1	CASSRTGGEQYF
TRBJ2-7	TRBV6-1	CASSERSPHYEQYF